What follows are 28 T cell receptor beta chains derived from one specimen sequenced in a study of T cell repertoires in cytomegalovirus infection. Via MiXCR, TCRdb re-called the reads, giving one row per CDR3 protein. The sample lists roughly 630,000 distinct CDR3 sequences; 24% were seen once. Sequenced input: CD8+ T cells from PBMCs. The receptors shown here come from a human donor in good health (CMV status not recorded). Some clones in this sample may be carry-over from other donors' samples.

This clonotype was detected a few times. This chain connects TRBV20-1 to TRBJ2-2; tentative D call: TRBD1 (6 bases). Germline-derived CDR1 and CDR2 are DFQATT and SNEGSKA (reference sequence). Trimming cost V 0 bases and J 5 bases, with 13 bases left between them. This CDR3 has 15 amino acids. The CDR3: CSARERTAFTGELFF. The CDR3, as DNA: TGCAGTGCTAGAGAGCGGACAGCCTTTACCGGGGAGCTGTTTTTT.

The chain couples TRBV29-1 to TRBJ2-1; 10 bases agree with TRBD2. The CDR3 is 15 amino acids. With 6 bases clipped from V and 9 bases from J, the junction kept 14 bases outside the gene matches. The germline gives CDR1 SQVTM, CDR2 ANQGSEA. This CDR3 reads CSVPLAGYPLGEQFF. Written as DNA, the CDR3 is TGCAGCGTACCACTAGCGGGGTACCCCTTGGGTGAGCAGTTCTTC.

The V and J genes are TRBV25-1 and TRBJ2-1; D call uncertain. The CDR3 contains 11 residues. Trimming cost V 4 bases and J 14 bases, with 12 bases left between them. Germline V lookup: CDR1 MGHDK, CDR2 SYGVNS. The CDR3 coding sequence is TGTGCCAGCAGTGTTGGCCCAAGGAAGTTCTTC. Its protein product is CASSVGPRKFF.

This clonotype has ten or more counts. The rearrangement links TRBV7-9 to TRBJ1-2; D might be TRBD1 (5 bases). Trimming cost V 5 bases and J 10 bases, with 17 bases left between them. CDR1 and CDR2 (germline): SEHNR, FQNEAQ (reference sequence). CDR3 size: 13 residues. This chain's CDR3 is CASSTTGDVTYTF. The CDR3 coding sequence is TGTGCCAGCAGCACGACGGGGGACGTTACCTACACCTTC.

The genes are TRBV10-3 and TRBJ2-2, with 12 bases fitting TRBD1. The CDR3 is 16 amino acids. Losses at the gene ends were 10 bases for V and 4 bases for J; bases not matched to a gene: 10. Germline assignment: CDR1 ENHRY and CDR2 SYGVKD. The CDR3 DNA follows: TGTGCCACAAACCCGGGACAGGGGGCCCGCACCGGGGAGCTGTTTTTT. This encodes CATNPGQGARTGELFF.

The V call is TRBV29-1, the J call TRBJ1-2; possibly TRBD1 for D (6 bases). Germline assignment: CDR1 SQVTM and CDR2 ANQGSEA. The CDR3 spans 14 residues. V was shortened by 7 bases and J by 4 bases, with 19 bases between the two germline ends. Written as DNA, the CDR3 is TGCAGCGCCGGATCTGGAACAGGGCCCTATGGCTACACCTTC. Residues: CSAGSGTGPYGYTF.

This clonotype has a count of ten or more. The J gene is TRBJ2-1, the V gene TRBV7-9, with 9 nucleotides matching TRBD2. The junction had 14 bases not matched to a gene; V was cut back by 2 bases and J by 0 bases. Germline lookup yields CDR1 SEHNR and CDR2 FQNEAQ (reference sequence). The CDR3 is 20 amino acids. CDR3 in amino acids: CASSLNPLIAGANSYNEQFF. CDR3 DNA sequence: TGTGCCAGCAGCTTAAACCCCTTGATAGCGGGGGCCAACTCCTACAATGAGCAGTTCTTC.

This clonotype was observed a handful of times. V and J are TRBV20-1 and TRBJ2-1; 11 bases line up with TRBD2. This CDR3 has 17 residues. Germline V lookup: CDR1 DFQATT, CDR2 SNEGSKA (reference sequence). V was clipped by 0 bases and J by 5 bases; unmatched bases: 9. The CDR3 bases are TGCAGTGCTAGAGATTTTGTAGCGGGGGGGCCAAACAATGAGCAGTTCTTC. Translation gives CSARDFVAGGPNNEQFF.

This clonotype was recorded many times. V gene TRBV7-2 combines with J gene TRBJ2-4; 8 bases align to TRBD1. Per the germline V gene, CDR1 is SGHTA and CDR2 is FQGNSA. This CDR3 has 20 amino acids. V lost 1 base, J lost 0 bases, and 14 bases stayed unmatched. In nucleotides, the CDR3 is TGTGCCAGCAGCTTAGTAGGGGGTGGACAGGGTGGGGGAGCCAAAAACATTCAGTACTTC. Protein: CASSLVGGGQGGGAKNIQYF.

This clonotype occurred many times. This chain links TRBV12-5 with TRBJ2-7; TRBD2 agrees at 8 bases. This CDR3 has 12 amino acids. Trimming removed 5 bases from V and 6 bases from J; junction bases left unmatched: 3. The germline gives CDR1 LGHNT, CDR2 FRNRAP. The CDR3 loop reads CASGPGRGEQYF. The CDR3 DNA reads TGTGCTAGTGGTCCCGGGAGGGGCGAGCAGTACTTC.

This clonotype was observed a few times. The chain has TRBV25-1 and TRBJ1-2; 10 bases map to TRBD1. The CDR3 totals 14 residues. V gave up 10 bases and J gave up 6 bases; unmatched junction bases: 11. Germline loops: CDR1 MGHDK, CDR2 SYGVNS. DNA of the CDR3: TGTGCCATTCAAACCGGGACAGGGGTTGATGGCTACACCTTC. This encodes CAIQTGTGVDGYTF.

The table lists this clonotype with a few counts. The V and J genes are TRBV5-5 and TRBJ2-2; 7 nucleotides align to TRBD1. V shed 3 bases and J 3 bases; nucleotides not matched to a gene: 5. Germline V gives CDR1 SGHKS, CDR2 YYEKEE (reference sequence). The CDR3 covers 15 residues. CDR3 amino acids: CASSSRDSDTGELFF. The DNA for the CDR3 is TGTGCCAGCAGCTCCCGGGACAGCGACACCGGGGAGCTGTTTTTT.

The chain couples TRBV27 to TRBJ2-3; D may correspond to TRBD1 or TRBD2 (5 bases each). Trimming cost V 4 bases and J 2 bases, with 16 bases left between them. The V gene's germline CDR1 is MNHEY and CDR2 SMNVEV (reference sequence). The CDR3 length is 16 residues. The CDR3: CASSSDWGGFTDTQYF. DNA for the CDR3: TGTGCCAGCAGTTCGGACTGGGGCGGATTCACAGATACGCAGTATTTT.

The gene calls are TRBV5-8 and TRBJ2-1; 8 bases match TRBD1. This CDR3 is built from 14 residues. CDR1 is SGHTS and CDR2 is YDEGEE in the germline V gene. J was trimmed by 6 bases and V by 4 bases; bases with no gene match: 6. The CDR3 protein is CASSQGAGSNEQFF. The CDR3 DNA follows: TGTGCCAGCAGCCAGGGGGCAGGTTCCAATGAGCAGTTCTTC.

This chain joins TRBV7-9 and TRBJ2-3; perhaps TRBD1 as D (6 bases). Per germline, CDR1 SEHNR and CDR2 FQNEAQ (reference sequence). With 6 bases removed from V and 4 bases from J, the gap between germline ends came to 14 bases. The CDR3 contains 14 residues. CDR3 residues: CASSLRQAADTQYF. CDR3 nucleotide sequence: TGTGCCAGCAGTCTCCGACAGGCGGCAGATACGCAGTATTTT.

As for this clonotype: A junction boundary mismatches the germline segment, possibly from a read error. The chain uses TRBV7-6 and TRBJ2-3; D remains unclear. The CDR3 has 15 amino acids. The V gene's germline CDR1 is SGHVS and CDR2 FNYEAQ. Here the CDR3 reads CGSSSYRMGCDTQYF. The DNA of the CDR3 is TGTGGCAGCAGCTCATATCGTATGGGCTGTGATACGCAGTATTTT.

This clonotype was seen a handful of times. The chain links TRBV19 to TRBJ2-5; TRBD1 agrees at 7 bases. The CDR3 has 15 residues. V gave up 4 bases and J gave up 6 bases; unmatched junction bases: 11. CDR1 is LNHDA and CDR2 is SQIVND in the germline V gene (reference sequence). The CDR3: CASSTRTGPQKTQYF. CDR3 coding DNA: TGTGCCAGTAGTACACGGACAGGCCCTCAAAAGACCCAGTACTTC.

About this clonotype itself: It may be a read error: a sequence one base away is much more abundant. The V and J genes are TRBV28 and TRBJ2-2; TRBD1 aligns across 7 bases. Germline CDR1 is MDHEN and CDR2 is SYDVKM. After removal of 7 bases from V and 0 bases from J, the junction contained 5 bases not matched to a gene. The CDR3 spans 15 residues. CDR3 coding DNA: TGTGCCAGCACTCTCGGGACAGCGAACACCGGGGAGCTGTTTTTT. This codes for CASTLGTANTGELFF.

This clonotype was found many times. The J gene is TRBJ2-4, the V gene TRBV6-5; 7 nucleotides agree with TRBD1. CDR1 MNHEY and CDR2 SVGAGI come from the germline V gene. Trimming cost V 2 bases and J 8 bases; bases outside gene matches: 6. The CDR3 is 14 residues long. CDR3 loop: CASSYRQGADIQYF. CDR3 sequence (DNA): TGTGCCAGCAGTTACCGACAGGGCGCTGACATTCAGTACTTC.

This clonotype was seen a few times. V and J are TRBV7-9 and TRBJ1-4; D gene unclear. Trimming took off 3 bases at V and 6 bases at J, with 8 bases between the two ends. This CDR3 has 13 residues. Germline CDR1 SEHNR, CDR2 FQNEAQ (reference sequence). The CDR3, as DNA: TGTGCCAGCAGCTTGAGTAACCATGAAAAACTGTTTTTT. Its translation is CASSLSNHEKLFF.

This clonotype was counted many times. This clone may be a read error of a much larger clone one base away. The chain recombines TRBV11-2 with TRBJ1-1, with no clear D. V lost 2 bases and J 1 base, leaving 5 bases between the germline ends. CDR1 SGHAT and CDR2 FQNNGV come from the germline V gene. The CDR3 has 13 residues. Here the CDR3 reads CASSLFENTEAFF. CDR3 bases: TGTGCCAGCAGCTTATTTGAGAACACTGAAGCTTTCTTT.

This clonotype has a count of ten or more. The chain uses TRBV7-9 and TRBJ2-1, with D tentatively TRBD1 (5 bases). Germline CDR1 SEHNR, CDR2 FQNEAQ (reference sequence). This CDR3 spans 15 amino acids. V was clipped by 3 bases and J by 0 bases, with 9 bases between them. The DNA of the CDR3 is TGTGCCAGCAGCTTTTCAGGGCGCTCCTACAATGAGCAGTTCTTC. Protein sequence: CASSFSGRSYNEQFF.

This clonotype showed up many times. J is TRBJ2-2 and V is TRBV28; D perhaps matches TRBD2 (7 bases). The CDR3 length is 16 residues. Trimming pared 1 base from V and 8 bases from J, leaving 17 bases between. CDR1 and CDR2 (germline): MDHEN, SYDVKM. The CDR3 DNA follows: TGTGCCAGCAGTTTATTGGCGGGGGCGAGAGGAGGGGAGCTGTTTTTT. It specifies CASSLLAGARGGELFF.

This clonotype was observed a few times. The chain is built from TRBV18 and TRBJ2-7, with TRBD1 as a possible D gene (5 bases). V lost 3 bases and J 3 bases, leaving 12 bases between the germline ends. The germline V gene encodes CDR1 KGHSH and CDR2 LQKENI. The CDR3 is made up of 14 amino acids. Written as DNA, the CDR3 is TGTGCCAGCTCACCCGTCAGGGAAGGCTACGAGCAGTACTTC. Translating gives CASSPVREGYEQYF.

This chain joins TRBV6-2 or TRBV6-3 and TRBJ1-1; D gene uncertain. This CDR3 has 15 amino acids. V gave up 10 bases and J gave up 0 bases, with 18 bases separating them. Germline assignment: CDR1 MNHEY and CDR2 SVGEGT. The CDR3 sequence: CATSRARKMNTEAFF. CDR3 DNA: TGTGCCACCTCTAGGGCACGGAAAATGAACACTGAAGCTTTCTTT.

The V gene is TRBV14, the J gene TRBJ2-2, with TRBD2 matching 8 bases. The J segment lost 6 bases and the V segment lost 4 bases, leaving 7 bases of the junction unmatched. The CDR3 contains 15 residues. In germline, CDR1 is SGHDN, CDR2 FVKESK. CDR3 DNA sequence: TGTGCCAGCAGCCGAGACGGGGGGGCCGCCGGGGAGCTGTTTTTT. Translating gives CASSRDGGAAGELFF.

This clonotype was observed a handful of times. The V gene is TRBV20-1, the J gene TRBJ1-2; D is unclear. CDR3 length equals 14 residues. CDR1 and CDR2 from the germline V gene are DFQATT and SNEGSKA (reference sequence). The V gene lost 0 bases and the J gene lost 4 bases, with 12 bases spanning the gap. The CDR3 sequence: CSARDGGYGYGYTF. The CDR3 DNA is TGCAGTGCTAGAGATGGAGGGTATGGCTATGGCTACACCTTC.

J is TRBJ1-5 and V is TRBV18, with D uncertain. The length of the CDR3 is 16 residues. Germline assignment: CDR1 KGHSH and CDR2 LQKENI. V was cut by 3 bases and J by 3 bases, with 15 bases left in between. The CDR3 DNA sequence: TGTGCCAGCTCACCTACCCCCGGGCGGCTCAATCAGCCCCAGCATTTT. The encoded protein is CASSPTPGRLNQPQHF.